This TCR beta chain was retrieved from a study of shared clonotypes between healthy human individuals. Overall study: Per donor, CD8 memory used one plate, CD8 naive used two, CD4 memory used three and CD4 naive used three. Whole-study findings and limits: Sampling involved blood alone; tissue repertoires likely differ.

A deep-level run was used for the assay. Sequenced by immunoSEQ multiplex PCR; TCRdb stores in-frame clones only, minus some. The repertoire includes millions of clones, approximately 92% of them detected once, and roughly 0.13% sits in the top ten. CD4+ cells yielded CD45RA+ naive and CD45RA-negative memory subsets. On this clone: Its antigen is currently unknown. Other DNA sequences of this sample code for an identical CDR3.

V was pared by 1 base and J by 0 bases, with 6 bases between. This CDR3 is 14 amino acids long. Looked up from germline, CDR1 is SGHTA and CDR2 is FQGNSA. The chain combines TRBV7-2 with TRBJ1-1; D is unclear. The receptor comes from a man aged 18 to 35 in good health. Sequencing was performed on naive CD4+ T cells sorted from blood. Subset indicated: CD45RA+ positively selected. This chain's CDR3 is CASSLGSMNTEAFF. The DNA of the CDR3 is TGTGCCAGCAGCTTAGGATCTATGAACACTGAAGCTTTCTTT.